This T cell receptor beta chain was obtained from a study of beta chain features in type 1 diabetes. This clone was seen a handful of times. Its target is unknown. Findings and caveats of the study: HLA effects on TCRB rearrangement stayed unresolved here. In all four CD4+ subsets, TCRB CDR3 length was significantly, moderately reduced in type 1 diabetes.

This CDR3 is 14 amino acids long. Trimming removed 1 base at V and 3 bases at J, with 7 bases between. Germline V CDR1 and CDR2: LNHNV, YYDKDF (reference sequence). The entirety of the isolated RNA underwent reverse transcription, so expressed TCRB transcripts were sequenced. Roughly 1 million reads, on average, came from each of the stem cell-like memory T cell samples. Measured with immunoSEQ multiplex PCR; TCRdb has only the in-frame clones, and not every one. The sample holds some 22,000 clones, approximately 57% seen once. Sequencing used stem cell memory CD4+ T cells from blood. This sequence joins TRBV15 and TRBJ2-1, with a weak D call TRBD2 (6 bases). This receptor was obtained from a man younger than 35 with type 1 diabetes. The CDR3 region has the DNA TGTGCCACCAGCAGAGTGGGGGGCTACAATGAGCAGTTCTTC. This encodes CATSRVGGYNEQFF.